Listed here are 25 T cell receptor beta chains from one sample, sequenced in a study of graft-versus-host responses after intestinal transplantation. Sequencing used immunoSEQ multiplex PCR; TCRdb keeps in-frame clones, though not all of them. The sample lists some 77,000 clones, around 93% seen once, with 0.55% to 0.75% in the top ten. The specimen was PBMCs, collected 98 days after intestinal transplantation. These receptors all stem from a human patient who received an intestinal transplant, so some T cells may come from the graft donor.

The V gene is TRBV7-3, the J gene TRBJ2-5; D is unresolved. The CDR3 loop spans 12 amino acids. V was trimmed by 9 bases and J by 1 base, leaving 9 bases between them. Germline V gene lookup returns CDR1 SGHTA and CDR2 FQGTGA. The CDR3 protein is CAREQAQETQYF. The DNA of the CDR3 is TGTGCCAGAGAGCAGGCCCAAGAGACCCAGTACTTC.

The CDR3 DNA follows: TGTGCCATCAGTTACCTCGGGACTAGCGGGGGGACAGATACGCAGTATTTT. Translated: CAISYLGTSGGTDTQYF. The chain links TRBV10-3 to TRBJ2-3; 15 bases are a match to TRBD2. J lost 3 bases, V lost 5 bases, and 6 bases had no gene match. CDR3 length: 17 residues. Per germline, CDR1 ENHRY and CDR2 SYGVKD.

This chain links TRBV2 with TRBJ1-2; D is unresolved. Trimming stripped 8 bases from V and 0 bases from J, with 10 bases between. This CDR3 region has 13 residues. CDR1 and CDR2 from the germline V gene are SNHLY and FYNNEI. The CDR3 DNA is TGTGCCAGCGAGGTCGGCCCTAACTATGGCTACACCTTC. Translation gives CASEVGPNYGYTF.

The chain couples TRBV2 to TRBJ2-5; 12 bases are shared with TRBD2. The trim removed 1 base at V and 5 bases at J, leaving 8 bases unmatched. Germline loops: CDR1 SNHLY, CDR2 FYNNEI. The CDR3 contains 17 residues. The CDR3 loop reads CASSEGRLAGGRETQYF. The CDR3 DNA sequence: TGTGCCAGCAGTGAAGGTCGGCTAGCGGGGGGGCGGGAGACCCAGTACTTC.

This clone appeared a few times. The chain employs TRBV7-3 and TRBJ2-5; perhaps TRBD1 as D (5 bases). Per germline, CDR1 SGHTA and CDR2 FQGTGA. V dropped 1 base and J dropped 5 bases, with 14 bases sitting between them. The CDR3 has 15 residues. CDR3 nucleotides: TGTGCCAGCAGCTTAAGTGGGGCCCAGAGGGAGACCCAGTACTTC. Protein product: CASSLSGAQRETQYF.

The V call is TRBV4-2, the J call TRBJ1-2, with D maybe TRBD1 (6 bases). Trimming removed 1 base at V and 4 bases at J, with 16 bases between. CDR1 and CDR2 (germline): LGHNA, YNFKEQ. This CDR3 is built from 16 residues. CDR3 nucleotides: TGTGCCAGCAGCCAAGCGCAGGGAGGGGGACTCTATGGCTACACCTTC. It codes for CASSQAQGGGLYGYTF.

The gene calls are TRBV11-2 and TRBJ1-5; D is ambiguous. Germline CDR1 reads SGHAT; CDR2 reads FQNNGV. This CDR3 region has 13 residues. The ends were cut back, 1 base at V and 1 base at J, with 2 bases in the middle. CDR3 sequence reads: CASSLGSNQPQHF. CDR3 DNA: TGTGCCAGCAGCTTAGGAAGCAATCAGCCCCAGCATTTT.

This chain uses TRBV9 with TRBJ1-1; possible D gene TRBD1, 5 bases. The CDR3 runs to 13 residues. Trimming left V 0 bases short and J 3 bases short, with 6 bases between. CDR1 and CDR2 from the germline V gene are SGDLS and YYNGEE. The CDR3 DNA sequence: TGTGCCAGCAGCGTAGCCAGGGACACTGAAGCTTTCTTT. Encoded protein: CASSVARDTEAFF.

The chain links TRBV27 to TRBJ1-5; no definite D call. CDR1 MNHEY and CDR2 SMNVEV come from the germline V gene (reference sequence). Deletions cut 0 bases from V and 1 base from J, with 13 bases between. The CDR3 totals 17 residues. The DNA for the CDR3 is TGTGCCAGCAGTTTATCTGGCAGATATTCCAGCAATCAGCCCCAGCATTTT. This sequence encodes CASSLSGRYSSNQPQHF.

The gene calls are TRBV5-4 and TRBJ2-1; TRBD2 matches at 10 bases. Losses at the gene ends were 4 bases for V and 7 bases for J; bases not matched to a gene: 11. CDR1 SGHNT and CDR2 YYREEE come from the germline V gene (reference sequence). The CDR3 consists of 16 residues. In nucleotides, the CDR3 is TGTGCCAGCAGCCGGGGAAGCGGGAGGGCCGGGAATGAGCAGTTCTTC. Translation gives CASSRGSGRAGNEQFF.

CDR3 amino acids: CASSPRVAGVTDTQYF. CDR3 in DNA: TGTGCCAGCAGCCCGCGGGTAGCGGGAGTGACAGATACGCAGTATTTT. J is TRBJ2-3 and V is TRBV11-1; 9 nucleotides align to TRBD2. The V gene's germline CDR1 is SGHAT and CDR2 FQDESV (reference sequence). The CDR3 length is 16 residues. V lost 5 bases and J lost 3; bases outside the gene matches: 9.

This clone showed up just once. V usage is TRBV27 and J usage is TRBJ1-2; D is unclear. The length of the CDR3 is 12 residues. From germline, CDR1 is MNHEY and CDR2 SMNVEV (reference sequence). Trimming cost V 8 bases and J 6 bases, with 13 bases left between them. The CDR3 DNA reads TGTGCCAGCTACGACGGGGAGCATGGCTACACCTTC. Protein product: CASYDGEHGYTF.

This sequence joins TRBV6-1 and TRBJ1-2; 8 bases agree with TRBD1. The CDR3 has 11 amino acids. V was pared by 10 bases and J by 7 bases, with 5 bases of the junction left unmatched. Per the germline V gene, CDR1 is MNHNS and CDR2 is SASEGT. The CDR3 DNA follows: TGTGCCATCAGGACAGGGCCTGGCTACACCTTC. It codes for CAIRTGPGYTF.

The gene calls are TRBV2 and TRBJ1-6; the match to TRBD1 covers 8 bases. The CDR3 sequence is 16 residues long. Germline V gene sequence: CDR1 SNHLY, CDR2 FYNNEI. J lost 10 bases, V lost 3 bases, and 11 bases had no gene match. CDR3 in amino acids: CASSDIDRGLESPLHF. The DNA for the CDR3 is TGTGCCAGCAGTGATATCGACAGGGGATTAGAATCACCCCTCCACTTT.

This sequence joins TRBV18 and TRBJ2-3; no clear D gene. Germline-derived CDR1 and CDR2 are KGHSH and LQKENI. CDR3 length equals 15 residues. Trimming cost V 2 bases and J 0 bases, with 9 bases left between them. In DNA form, the CDR3 reads TGTGCCAGCTCACCAGGTATCGGCAGCACAGATACGCAGTATTTT. It is translated as CASSPGIGSTDTQYF. The whole variable domain, remainder taken from reference TRBV18 and TRBJ2-3, is NAGVMQNPRHLVRRRGQEARLRCSPMKGHSHVYWYRQLPEEGLKFMVYLQKENIIDESGMPKERFSAEFPKEGPSILRIQQVVRGDSAAYFCASSPGIGSTDTQYFGPGTRLTVL.

Regarding this clone: The junction departs from the called germline gene at one end, perhaps through a read error. This rearrangement joins TRBV11-2 to TRBJ2-7; TRBD1 matches 7 bases. The germline V gene encodes CDR1 SGHAT and CDR2 FQNNGV. The CDR3 spans 14 residues. CDR3 DNA: TGTGCCAGCAGCGTAGATAACAGGGGTTACGAGCAGTACTTC. It codes for CASSVDNRGYEQYF.

The chain combines TRBV27 with TRBJ2-7; the D is unclear. V dropped 0 bases and J dropped 3 bases, with 9 bases sitting between them. CDR3 length: 14 residues. The germline CDR1 and CDR2 sequences are MNHEY and SMNVEV (reference sequence). The CDR3 region has the DNA TGTGCCAGCAGTTTATCTGCCAGTAACTACGAGCAGTACTTC. It yields the protein CASSLSASNYEQYF.

The chain combines TRBV5-1 with TRBJ2-5; the match to TRBD1 covers 9 bases. The CDR3 loop spans 14 amino acids. The germline V gene has CDR1 SGHRS and CDR2 YFSETQ. Losses at the gene ends were 5 bases for V and 4 bases for J; bases not matched to a gene: 6. CDR3 amino acids: CASRPGQGRETQYF. The CDR3 DNA is TGCGCCAGCAGACCGGGACAGGGACGAGAGACCCAGTACTTC.

The gene calls are TRBV29-1 and TRBJ1-1; D is undetermined. This CDR3 has 14 residues. CDR1 is SQVTM and CDR2 is ANQGSEA in the germline V gene. V lost 8 bases and J 4 bases, leaving 20 bases between the germline ends. The DNA of the CDR3 is TGCAGCCCGGTGGCAGGCCTGGGAAGCACTGAAGCTTTCTTT. Its translation is CSPVAGLGSTEAFF.

This chain uses TRBV5-1 with TRBJ1-2; 7 nucleotides line up with TRBD1. This CDR3 region has 15 residues. CDR1 and CDR2 (germline): SGHRS, YFSETQ. V shed 4 bases and J 5 bases; nucleotides not matched to a gene: 11. CDR3 nucleotide sequence: TGCGCCAGCAGCATCGGGACAGCGCCTATTTATGGCTACACCTTC. This sequence encodes CASSIGTAPIYGYTF. The entire variable domain, with the rest obtained from reference TRBV5-1 and TRBJ1-2, is as follows: KAGVTQTPRYLIKTRGQQVTLSCSPISGHRSVSWYQQTPGQGLQFLFEYFSETQRNKGNFPGRFSGRQFSNSRSEMNVSTLELGDSALYLCASSIGTAPIYGYTFGSGTRLTVV.

The rearrangement uses TRBV5-1 and TRBJ2-3; 13 bases line up with TRBD2. The CDR3 length is 19 residues. The germline gives CDR1 SGHRS, CDR2 YFSETQ. J lost 0 bases, V lost 3 bases, and 10 bases had no gene match. The DNA of the CDR3 is TGCGCCAGCAGCTACCTCGGACTAGCGGGAGACTCTAGCACAGATACGCAGTATTTT. Its protein product is CASSYLGLAGDSSTDTQYF.

This clone has a single count. V usage is TRBV7-3 and J usage is TRBJ2-1; no clear D gene. Trimming removed 2 bases from V and 6 bases from J, with 14 bases in between. This CDR3 is built from 15 residues. Germline V lookup: CDR1 SGHTA, CDR2 FQGTGA. DNA for the CDR3: TGTGCCAGCAGCTTATCCCCGGGTCAGACCAATGAGCAGTTCTTC. Its translation is CASSLSPGQTNEQFF.

V gene TRBV6-1 combines with J gene TRBJ1-1, with TRBD1 identical over 7 bases. CDR3 length: 17 amino acids. V lost 1 base, J lost 1 base, and 9 bases stayed unmatched. The germline gives CDR1 MNHNS, CDR2 SASEGT. CDR3 region: CASSEGTTGKKNTEAFF. CDR3 DNA sequence: TGTGCCAGCAGTGAAGGTACGACAGGGAAGAAGAACACTGAAGCTTTCTTT.

The chain has TRBV2 and TRBJ2-5; TRBD2 is a possible D gene (6 bases). Germline CDR1 SNHLY, CDR2 FYNNEI. There are 14 residues in the CDR3. Trimming took 6 bases from V and 4 from J, leaving 15 bases between them. As DNA, the CDR3 is TGTGCCAGCAGACGACTAAACGGGGGAGAGACCCAGTACTTC. Amino acid sequence: CASRRLNGGETQYF. Together with reference TRBV2 and TRBJ2-5, the CDR3 gives the full variable domain: EPEVTQTPSHQVTQMGQEVILRCVPISNHLYFYWYRQILGQKVEFLVSFYNNEISEKSEIFDDQFSVERPDGSNFTLKIRSTKLEDSAMYFCASRRLNGGETQYFGPGTRLLVL.

The chain joins TRBV5-4 to TRBJ1-4; D might be TRBD1 (6 bases). The germline CDR1 and CDR2 sequences are SGHNT and YYREEE (reference sequence). V lost 4 bases to trimming and J lost 8 bases, with 21 bases between them. The CDR3 has 16 residues. The CDR3 DNA is TGTGCCAGCAGCCAAGAGCATTGGGGGGCCGGAGAAAAACTGTTTTTT. Its protein is CASSQEHWGAGEKLFF.